The 27 T cell receptor beta chains in this list originate from one sample, sequenced in a study of human T cells and chemical hapten exposure. TCRdb itself ran the RACE reads through MiXCR, one entry per CDR3 protein. In the table there are tens of thousands of distinct CDR3 sequences, 8.5% to 10% of which are singletons. Time point defined: patch test 2, 6 weeks after DPC sensitization. The treatment is: therapeutic diphenylcyclopropenone sensitization with weekly scalp DPC. Extraction of total RNA was performed on unfractionated whole blood. The sequencing here drew on whole blood, taken in connection with sensitization to the hapten diphenylcyclopropenone (DPC). Receptors were obtained from a woman under 40 with alopecia areata. Some clones in this sample may be carry-over from other donors' samples.

The chain is built from TRBV2 and TRBJ1-1, with D tentatively TRBD1 (6 bases). There are 14 residues in the CDR3. The V and J ends lost 6 bases and 0 bases respectively, with 11 bases between them. Germline V CDR1 and CDR2: SNHLY, FYNNEI. CDR3 DNA sequence: TGTGCCAGCAGGGCCGGACAGATGAACACTGAAGCTTTCTTT. This codes for CASRAGQMNTEAFF.

The sample holds a few counts of this clonotype. The rearrangement joins TRBV7-2 to TRBJ1-1; D perhaps matches TRBD1 (5 bases). The CDR3 contains 11 residues. V lost 8 bases, J lost 1 base, and 5 bases lay in between. Germline V gene data show CDR1 as SGHTA and CDR2 as FQGNSA. This CDR3 reads CASGGNTEAFF. As DNA, the CDR3 is TGTGCCAGCGGGGGGAACACTGAAGCTTTCTTT.

Of note for this clonotype: One junction end disagrees with the germline gene, perhaps due to a read error. This sequence joins TRBV30 and TRBJ1-2; TRBD1 matches at 10 bases. The CDR3 length is 13 residues. The germline V gene has CDR1 GTSNPN and CDR2 SVGIG (reference sequence). The CDR3 coding sequence is TGTGCCTGGAGTGTACGTGACAGGGGGCCGTTCCGATTC. Protein sequence: CAWSVRDRGPFRF.

This clonotype appeared many times. The V gene is TRBV19, the J gene TRBJ2-1; a weak D match, TRBD1 (6 bases). Per the germline V gene, CDR1 is LNHDA and CDR2 is SQIVND (reference sequence). The ends were cut back, 7 bases at V and 5 bases at J, with 18 bases in the middle. The CDR3 consists of 15 residues. The CDR3: CASMGRSYRDNEQFF. In nucleotides, the CDR3 is TGTGCCAGTATGGGCAGAAGTTACAGGGACAATGAGCAGTTCTTC.

This clonotype was picked up a small number of times. The V and J genes are TRBV9 and TRBJ1-3; a weak D match, TRBD1 (6 bases). There are 14 residues in the CDR3. The V gene lost 4 bases and the J gene lost 2 bases, with 10 bases spanning the gap. CDR1 and CDR2 from the germline V gene are SGDLS and YYNGEE. CDR3 nucleotide sequence: TGTGCCAGCAGCTCGGGGGCAGCTGGAAACACCATATATTTT. Translated, it gives CASSSGAAGNTIYF.

This clonotype was seen at least ten times. The gene calls are TRBV2 and TRBJ1-6; 7 bases map to TRBD1. Looked up from germline, CDR1 is SNHLY and CDR2 is FYNNEI. With 8 bases clipped from V and 3 bases from J, the junction kept 4 bases outside the gene matches. The CDR3 is 14 amino acids. Written as DNA, the CDR3 is TGTGCCAGCCAACAGGGGAACTATAATTCACCCCTCCACTTT. Translating it yields CASQQGNYNSPLHF.

The V gene is TRBV23-1, the J gene TRBJ2-5; tentatively, D is TRBD1 or TRBD2 (5 bases each). TRBV23-1 is noted as an ORF with a role that remains uncertain. The CDR3 consists of 19 residues. Trimming took off 0 bases at V and 2 bases at J, with 22 bases between the two ends. In nucleotides, the CDR3 is TGCGCCAGCAGTCAATCCGGACACCGGGACCGACCCTTTCAAGAGACCCAGTACTTC. Residues: CASSQSGHRDRPFQETQYF.

There are a few counts of this clonotype. This chain joins TRBV7-3 and TRBJ2-2; D is possibly TRBD2 (6 bases). The germline V gene encodes CDR1 SGHTA and CDR2 FQGTGA. The CDR3 spans 17 residues. Between the trimmed V and J ends, which lost 5 bases and 4 bases, there was a span of 20 bases. DNA of the CDR3: TGTGCCAGCAGCCCCCAACGGGGCGGGGTAGGCACCGGGGAGCTGTTTTTT. Translation: CASSPQRGGVGTGELFF. Filled out from reference TRBV7-3 and TRBJ2-2, the complete variable domain reads GAGVSQTPSNKVTEKGKYVELRCDPISGHTALYWYRQSLGQGPEFLIYFQGTGAADDSGLPNDRFFAVRPEGSVSTLKIQRTERGDSAVYLCASSPQRGGVGTGELFFGEGSRLTVL.

There are many counts of this clonotype. The V and J genes are TRBV5-4 and TRBJ1-2, with D possibly TRBD1 on 5 matching bases. V gave up 1 base and J gave up 5 bases, with 18 bases separating them. This CDR3 contains 16 residues. Per the germline V gene, CDR1 is SGHNT and CDR2 is YYREEE (reference sequence). The chain's CDR3 is CASSLYSTARTYGYTF. The CDR3 DNA follows: TGTGCCAGCAGCTTGTACTCGACAGCGCGAACTTATGGCTACACCTTC.

The V and J genes are TRBV18 and TRBJ1-2, with D uncertain. Germline V gives CDR1 KGHSH, CDR2 LQKENI. The CDR3 has 13 residues. The ends were cut back, 0 bases at V and 5 bases at J, with 7 bases in the middle. The CDR3 is CASSPPDGYGYTF. The CDR3 DNA is TGTGCCAGCTCACCACCGGACGGATATGGCTACACCTTC. The full variable domain, its missing parts supplied by reference TRBV18 and TRBJ1-2, is NAGVMQNPRHLVRRRGQEARLRCSPMKGHSHVYWYRQLPEEGLKFMVYLQKENIIDESGMPKERFSAEFPKEGPSILRIQQVVRGDSAAYFCASSPPDGYGYTFGSGTRLTVV.

This chain connects TRBV7-6 to TRBJ2-5; either TRBD1 or TRBD2 may fit D (5 bases each). CDR3 length: 13 residues. Germline CDR1 is SGHVS and CDR2 is FNYEAQ. The V and J ends lost 5 bases and 5 bases respectively, with 12 bases between them. The CDR3 is CASSRDRGETQYF. CDR3 in DNA: TGTGCCAGCAGCCGCGACAGAGGGGAGACCCAGTACTTC.

This clonotype was observed a handful of times. This rearrangement joins TRBV28 to TRBJ2-5; TRBD2 is a possible D gene (5 bases). The CDR3 consists of 14 residues. Trimming removed 3 bases from V and 4 bases from J, with 12 bases in between. The germline gives CDR1 MDHEN, CDR2 SYDVKM. The CDR3 protein is CASSFGRGLETQYF. CDR3 in DNA: TGTGCCAGCAGTTTTGGACGGGGATTAGAGACCCAGTACTTC.

This clonotype appeared a single time. The chain carries TRBV7-9 and TRBJ2-3; D assignment may be TRBD1 or TRBD2 (5 bases each). Germline-derived CDR1 and CDR2 are SEHNR and FQNEAQ (reference sequence). Trimming removed 1 base at V and 7 bases at J, with 15 bases between. The CDR3 covers 15 residues. CDR3 in amino acids: CASSLVGRGLNTQYF. Written as DNA, the CDR3 is TGTGCCAGCAGCTTAGTCGGCCGGGGCCTTAATACGCAGTATTTT.

The table lists this clonotype with many counts. The chain joins TRBV28 to TRBJ2-7; D may be TRBD1 (6 bases). Germline V gene data show CDR1 as MDHEN and CDR2 as SYDVKM. V lost 1 base and J lost 3, with 19 bases in between. The CDR3 has 17 amino acids. CDR3 sequence (DNA): TGTGCCAGCAGTTTATTTTCATGGTCAGGGGACGGCTACGAGCAGTACTTC. Encoded protein: CASSLFSWSGDGYEQYF.

Many counts were recorded for this clonotype. The chain combines TRBV9 with TRBJ2-7; 10 positions agree with TRBD1. The V and J ends lost 5 bases and 5 bases, in that order; junction bases with no gene match: 7. CDR3 size: 14 residues. The V gene's germline CDR1 is SGDLS and CDR2 YYNGEE. In nucleotides, the CDR3 is TGTGCCAGCAGTGACGGGACAGGGGTGGACGAGCAGTACTTC. Translation gives CASSDGTGVDEQYF.

The chain combines TRBV3-1 with TRBJ2-1; D gene unclear. V gave up 0 bases and J gave up 0 bases, with 6 bases separating them. The CDR3 loop spans 15 amino acids. Germline assignment: CDR1 LGHDT and CDR2 YNNKEL (reference sequence). The CDR3 DNA reads TGTGCCAGCAGCCAAGATCCACTCTCCTACAATGAGCAGTTCTTC. Amino acid sequence: CASSQDPLSYNEQFF.

At least ten counts were recorded for this clonotype. The chain employs TRBV10-3 and TRBJ2-7, with 7 bases lining up with TRBD1. CDR1 and CDR2 (germline): ENHRY, SYGVKD. The V gene end was trimmed by 5 bases and the J gene end by 1 base; junction bases not matched to a gene: 8. The CDR3 runs 15 residues. The DNA for the CDR3 is TGTGCCATCAGTAGGACAGGATCCCAATCCTACGAGCAGTACTTC. Encoded protein: CAISRTGSQSYEQYF.

The sample holds many counts of this clonotype. V usage is TRBV7-8 and J usage is TRBJ2-3, with D perhaps matching TRBD1 or TRBD2 (5 bases each). V lost 3 bases and J 10 bases, leaving 17 bases between the germline ends. This CDR3 spans 14 amino acids. CDR1 is SGHVS, CDR2 FQNEAQ, per germline. The CDR3 region has the DNA TGTGCCAGCAGCTTGGACGGGGCCAAGGGATCGCAGTATTTT. This codes for CASSLDGAKGSQYF. Combining the CDR3 with reference TRBV7-8 and TRBJ2-3 gives the whole variable domain GAGVSQSPRYKVAKRGQDVALRCDPISGHVSLFWYQQALGQGPEFLTYFQNEAQLDKSGLPSDRFFAERPEGSVSTLKIQRTQQEDSAVYLCASSLDGAKGSQYFGPGTRLTVL.

This clonotype came up many times. The chain couples TRBV6-1 to TRBJ2-7; 8 nucleotides line up with TRBD1. The V segment lost 1 base and the J segment 2 bases; nucleotides outside the gene matches: 16. Germline CDR1 and CDR2: MNHNS and SASEGT. The CDR3 extends over 19 amino acids. CDR3 residues: CASSEGWGTGYALTYEQYF. CDR3 in DNA: TGTGCCAGCAGTGAAGGTTGGGGGACAGGCTATGCTTTAACCTACGAGCAGTACTTC.

The CDR3 spells CASQAGNSYNEQFF. CDR3 in DNA: TGTGCCAGCCAGGCCGGTAACTCCTACAATGAGCAGTTCTTC. V usage is TRBV28 and J usage is TRBJ2-1; no firm D call. The CDR3 contains 14 residues. V was clipped by 8 bases and J by 0 bases, with 11 bases between them. Germline V CDR1 and CDR2: MDHEN, SYDVKM.

This rearrangement joins TRBV6-2 or TRBV6-3 to TRBJ2-7; D gene uncertain. Trimming took 2 bases from V and 2 from J, leaving 4 bases between them. CDR1 is MNHEY and CDR2 is SVGEGT in the germline V gene. This CDR3 comprises 12 residues. The DNA for the CDR3 is TGTGCCAGCAGTTACCCCCCCTACGAGCAGTACTTC. Protein sequence: CASSYPPYEQYF.

J is TRBJ2-3 and V is TRBV20-1; 8 bases agree with TRBD2. Germline CDR1 is DFQATT and CDR2 is SNEGSKA (reference sequence). This CDR3 is built from 15 residues. V was pared by 6 bases and J by 2 bases, with 10 bases of the junction left unmatched. CDR3 in amino acids: CSAVPGLGDTDTQYF. Written as DNA, the CDR3 is TGCAGTGCCGTTCCGGGACTAGGTGACACAGATACGCAGTATTTT.

The chain has TRBV6-5 and TRBJ2-3; 16 bases are a match to TRBD2. The CDR3 is made up of 18 amino acids. Germline assignment: CDR1 MNHEY and CDR2 SVGAGI. V dropped 6 bases and J dropped 1; count of bases not matched to a gene: 7. The chain's CDR3 is CASSSGLAGGPGTDTQYF. The CDR3 bases are TGTGCCAGCAGCTCGGGACTAGCGGGGGGGCCCGGCACAGATACGCAGTATTTT.

The sample holds a few counts of this clonotype. The J gene is TRBJ2-3, the V gene TRBV6-1; a weak D match, TRBD2 (5 bases). Looked up from germline, CDR1 is MNHNS and CDR2 is SASEGT. Trimming stripped 7 bases from V and 0 bases from J, with 11 bases between. This CDR3 contains 14 residues. The CDR3 DNA follows: TGTGCCAGCAACGGGCGGGTTAGCACAGATACGCAGTATTTT. Translating it yields CASNGRVSTDTQYF.

In this sample, this clonotype turned up a few times. CDR3 amino acids: CASSSGTSGGGEQFF. The CDR3, as DNA: TGTGCCAGCAGCTCCGGGACTAGCGGGGGGGGCGAGCAGTTCTTC. This chain connects TRBV12-3 or TRBV12-4 to TRBJ2-1; 16 bases map to TRBD2. The length of the CDR3 is 15 residues. J gave up 10 bases and V 6 bases, and 6 bases lay outside the gene matches.

This clonotype was counted a few times. This chain connects TRBV3-1 to TRBJ2-3, with D perhaps matching TRBD1 (6 bases). V lost 4 bases and J 2 bases, leaving 13 bases between the germline ends. CDR1 is LGHDT and CDR2 is YNNKEL in the germline V gene (reference sequence). The CDR3 has 15 residues. The CDR3 spells CASSPRTVSTDTQYF. The CDR3 DNA reads as TGTGCCAGCAGCCCCCGGACAGTTTCCACAGATACGCAGTATTTT.

This clonotype was counted at least ten times. The rearrangement links TRBV19 to TRBJ1-5, with 8 bases matching TRBD1. This CDR3 contains 15 residues. Germline V gene sequence: CDR1 LNHDA, CDR2 SQIVND (reference sequence). Losses at the gene ends were 3 bases for V and 5 bases for J; bases not matched to a gene: 6. The CDR3 DNA sequence: TGTGCCAGTAGTATGGGTTCAGGGGGCGATCAGCCCCAGCATTTT. Amino acid sequence: CASSMGSGGDQPQHF.